The following is a T cell receptor (beta chain) sequence with its context. Its matching antigen is unknown. Only in-frame clones appear in the TCRdb table, and some are missing; sequencing was by immunoSEQ multiplex PCR. Of under 100,000 clones in the sample, around 96% were seen once. Trimming removed 6 bases from V and 4 bases from J; junction bases left unmatched: 6. CDR1 and CDR2 from the germline V gene are MRHNA and SNTAGT. The CDR3 loop spans 14 amino acids. This sample was taken from a study of cytomegalovirus exposure and HLA in healthy donors. The study, taken as a whole, reports: Rare TCR sequences dominated, though some public TCRs recurred in many donors.

The source of this sequence is a man aged 18 to 30 in good health and CMV-seronegative. The chain carries TRBV6-4 and TRBJ2-3; 8 bases fit TRBD1. Sequences were obtained from PBMCs. The CDR3 region has the DNA TGTGCCAGCAGCTACAGGGGGAATGCAGATACGCAGTATTTT. It is translated as CASSYRGNADTQYF.